This T cell receptor beta chain was captured by sequencing in a study of T cell repertoires in cytomegalovirus infection. As for this clonotype: The antigen remains undetermined.

V lost 6 bases and J lost 2, with 11 bases in between. There are 14 residues in the CDR3. Germline V CDR1 and CDR2: ENHRY, SYGVKD. Each CDR3 protein is one row after TCRdb ran MiXCR on the reads. The sample includes roughly 280,000 distinct CDR3 sequences, less than 25% of them seen just once. The chain is built from TRBV10-3 and TRBJ1-5; D gene unclear. The TCR originated in a human donor in good health (CMV status not recorded). Some clones in this sample may be carry-over from other donors' samples. The sample here was cultured PBMCs, taken from culture after CMV antigen stimulation. The CDR3 is CAIRGMEGNQPQHF. The CDR3 nucleotides read TGTGCCATCAGAGGGATGGAGGGCAATCAGCCCCAGCATTTT.